The 19 T cell receptor beta chains reported below all come from one sample, sequenced in a study of shared clonotypes between healthy human individuals. Repertoires were generated with immunoSEQ multiplex PCR, while TCRdb's copy carries only in-frame clones and drops some. Here the sample spans around 1 million clones, 76% being singletons. The sample consisted of memory CD4+ T cells sorted from blood. The subset was: CD45RA-negative fraction. Receptor source: a man aged 18 to 29 in good health.

The chain is built from TRBV5-1 and TRBJ1-4, with 7 bases lining up with TRBD1. The CDR3 runs 15 residues. Trimming removed 2 bases from V and 7 bases from J; junction bases left unmatched: 8. CDR1 is SGHRS, CDR2 YFSETQ, per germline. In nucleotides, the CDR3 is TGCGCCAGCAGCTTCCAGGGGGTTGTGGGTGAAAAACTGTTTTTT. Translated: CASSFQGVVGEKLFF.

Note on this clone: The sample carries other DNA sequences with the same CDR3. The CDR3 sequence is CASSLVGEQYF. The CDR3 bases are TGCGCCAGCAGCTTAGTAGGCGAGCAGTACTTC. The chain joins TRBV5-1 to TRBJ2-7; D is unresolved. The length of the CDR3 is 11 residues. Germline values: CDR1 SGHRS, CDR2 YFSETQ. V was trimmed by 2 bases and J by 6 bases, leaving 6 bases between them.

The CDR3 region has the DNA TGTGCCAGCAGTGCTAGGGATACGCAGTATTTT. Its translation: CASSARDTQYF. The J gene is TRBJ2-3, the V gene TRBV2, with D unclear. CDR3 length equals 11 residues. Per the germline V gene, CDR1 is SNHLY and CDR2 is FYNNEI. Between the trimmed V and J ends, which lost 4 bases and 6 bases, there was a span of 5 bases. Combining the CDR3 with reference TRBV2 and TRBJ2-3 gives the whole variable domain EPEVTQTPSHQVTQMGQEVILRCVPISNHLYFYWYRQILGQKVEFLVSFYNNEISEKSEIFDDQFSVERPDGSNFTLKIRSTKLEDSAMYFCASSARDTQYFGPGTRLTVL.

The J gene is TRBJ2-3, the V gene TRBV28; D might be TRBD1 (5 bases). V lost 1 base to trimming and J lost 1 base, with 18 bases between them. Germline V gene sequence: CDR1 MDHEN, CDR2 SYDVKM. The CDR3 is 18 residues long. This CDR3 is CASSLLASGFRGTDTQYF. In DNA form, the CDR3 reads TGTGCCAGCAGTTTATTAGCTTCTGGATTCAGGGGCACAGATACGCAGTATTTT.

This sequence joins TRBV28 and TRBJ1-2; 7 positions match TRBD1. The germline gives CDR1 MDHEN, CDR2 SYDVKM. The V segment lost 7 bases and the J segment 0 bases; nucleotides outside the gene matches: 17. The CDR3 totals 18 residues. CDR3 in amino acids: CASITMGPTGQANYGYTF. DNA of the CDR3: TGTGCCAGCATCACCATGGGTCCGACAGGGCAAGCTAACTATGGCTACACCTTC.

The chain uses TRBV7-9 and TRBJ2-5; D gene uncertain. The ends were cut back, 4 bases at V and 5 bases at J, with 8 bases in the middle. The CDR3 runs to 12 residues. The germline V gene encodes CDR1 SEHNR and CDR2 FQNEAQ (reference sequence). The DNA for the CDR3 is TGTGCCAGCAGCTCACGCTTGGAGACCCAGTACTTC. It specifies CASSSRLETQYF.

This clone occurred a few times. This rearrangement joins TRBV2 to TRBJ1-3; 7 bases are a match to TRBD1. Germline CDR1 and CDR2: SNHLY and FYNNEI. The CDR3 runs to 15 residues. J was trimmed by 2 bases and V by 3 bases; bases with no gene match: 4. The CDR3 DNA reads TGTGCCAGCAGTGAGACGGGACAGACTGGAAACACCATATATTTT. Encoded protein: CASSETGQTGNTIYF. Drawing the rest from reference TRBV2 and TRBJ1-3, the complete variable domain is EPEVTQTPSHQVTQMGQEVILRCVPISNHLYFYWYRQILGQKVEFLVSFYNNEISEKSEIFDDQFSVERPDGSNFTLKIRSTKLEDSAMYFCASSETGQTGNTIYFGEGSWLTVV.

This clone was observed a single time. J is TRBJ2-2 and V is TRBV12-5; TRBD2 matches at 11 bases. Germline lookup yields CDR1 LGHNT and CDR2 FRNRAP. CDR3 length equals 15 residues. V trimming: 6 bases; J trimming: 6 bases; junction bases outside the gene matches: 6. The CDR3 DNA sequence: TGTGCTAGTGGGCCTGGGACTAGCGGTCCCGGGGAGCTGTTTTTT. This translates into CASGPGTSGPGELFF.

The chain has TRBV7-2 and TRBJ1-2; a possible D gene is TRBD1 (5 bases). CDR1 SGHTA and CDR2 FQGNSA come from the germline V gene. The CDR3 is 14 amino acids. The V end was cut by 6 bases, the J end by 4 bases, with 15 bases between. DNA for the CDR3: TGTGCCAGCAGTACAGGAGCCCTAGTCTATGGCTACACCTTC. It specifies CASSTGALVYGYTF.

This clone was recorded a few times. This chain connects TRBV4-3 to TRBJ1-4; D is possibly TRBD1 (5 bases). V was clipped by 6 bases and J by 3 bases, with 14 bases between them. Germline loops: CDR1 LGHNA, CDR2 YSLEER. There are 15 residues in the CDR3. The CDR3 DNA follows: TGCGCCAGCAGTAGAGCGACAGAGGCTAATGAAAAACTGTTTTTT. It translates to CASSRATEANEKLFF.

The chain carries TRBV28 and TRBJ2-2; perhaps D is TRBD1 or TRBD2 (6 bases each). The CDR3 consists of 15 residues. Germline V lookup: CDR1 MDHEN, CDR2 SYDVKM. V gave up 7 bases and J gave up 6 bases, with 18 bases separating them. The CDR3 loop is CASKFGGLSAGELFF. CDR3 coding DNA: TGTGCCAGCAAATTTGGGGGGCTATCCGCCGGGGAGCTGTTTTTT.

The rearrangement uses TRBV4-2 and TRBJ2-7, with 8 positions matching TRBD2. The V gene end was trimmed by 4 bases and the J gene end by 1 base; junction bases not matched to a gene: 3. The CDR3 spans 14 residues. The germline V gene encodes CDR1 LGHNA and CDR2 YNFKEQ. CDR3 sequence reads: CASSPPSGSYEQYF. CDR3 DNA: TGTGCCAGCAGCCCACCTAGCGGGTCCTACGAGCAGTACTTC.

The V gene is TRBV7-8, the J gene TRBJ2-2, with TRBD2 matching over 12 bases. Germline V lookup: CDR1 SGHVS, CDR2 FQNEAQ. Unmatched junction bases numbered 5, after V lost 4 bases and J lost 5 bases. The CDR3 has 16 amino acids. This CDR3 is CASSSGLAGLTGELFF. CDR3 DNA: TGTGCCAGCAGCTCGGGACTAGCGGGTTTGACCGGGGAGCTGTTTTTT.

J is TRBJ1-1 and V is TRBV4-1; no definite D call. With 0 bases removed from V and 4 bases from J, the gap between germline ends came to 18 bases. The germline CDR1 and CDR2 sequences are MGHRA and YSYEKL. This CDR3 contains 17 residues. The CDR3 sequence is CASSQDLFVSAPTEAFF. Written as DNA, the CDR3 is TGCGCCAGCAGCCAAGATCTGTTCGTCAGCGCTCCCACTGAAGCTTTCTTT.

The genes are TRBV18 and TRBJ1-6; D is possibly TRBD1 (6 bases). CDR1 and CDR2 (germline): KGHSH, LQKENI. V gave up 3 bases and J gave up 9 bases, with 15 bases separating them. This CDR3 contains 15 residues. CDR3 bases: TGTGCCAGCTCACCGGTACAGGGCGGAGGTTCACCCCTCCACTTT. Protein product: CASSPVQGGGSPLHF.

V is TRBV2 and J is TRBJ2-7; 7 nucleotides align to TRBD2. J lost 6 bases, V lost 3 bases, and 11 bases had no gene match. Germline CDR1 SNHLY, CDR2 FYNNEI. CDR3 size: 15 residues. The CDR3 nucleotides read TGTGCCAGCAGTGATCGGGGGAGGGCGTTTGGCGAGCAGTACTTC. Protein: CASSDRGRAFGEQYF.

The chain employs TRBV10-3 and TRBJ2-7; no reliable D call. This CDR3 is 14 amino acids long. The V end lost 2 bases, the J end lost 5 bases, and 13 bases lay between the germline ends. Germline values: CDR1 ENHRY, CDR2 SYGVKD. CDR3 amino acids: CAISERAGSHEQYF. The CDR3 nucleotides read TGTGCCATCAGTGAGAGAGCAGGATCCCACGAGCAGTACTTC.

The rearrangement links TRBV25-1 to TRBJ2-7; possibly TRBD2 for D (6 bases). The CDR3 runs to 16 residues. Trimming pared 1 base from V and 0 bases from J, leaving 13 bases between. Germline CDR1 reads MGHDK; CDR2 reads SYGVNS. In nucleotides, the CDR3 is TGTGCCAGCAGTGAATCCGGCGGGGTTCGCTCCTACGAGCAGTACTTC. It specifies CASSESGGVRSYEQYF.

The genes are TRBV9 and TRBJ2-5; TRBD1 agrees at 9 bases. J was trimmed by 4 bases and V by 2 bases; bases with no gene match: 9. Germline CDR1 SGDLS, CDR2 YYNGEE. This CDR3 spans 16 amino acids. In DNA, the CDR3 is TGTGCCAGCAGCGTCGAACAGGGGGCTTCGGGAGAGACCCAGTACTTC. Translating it yields CASSVEQGASGETQYF.